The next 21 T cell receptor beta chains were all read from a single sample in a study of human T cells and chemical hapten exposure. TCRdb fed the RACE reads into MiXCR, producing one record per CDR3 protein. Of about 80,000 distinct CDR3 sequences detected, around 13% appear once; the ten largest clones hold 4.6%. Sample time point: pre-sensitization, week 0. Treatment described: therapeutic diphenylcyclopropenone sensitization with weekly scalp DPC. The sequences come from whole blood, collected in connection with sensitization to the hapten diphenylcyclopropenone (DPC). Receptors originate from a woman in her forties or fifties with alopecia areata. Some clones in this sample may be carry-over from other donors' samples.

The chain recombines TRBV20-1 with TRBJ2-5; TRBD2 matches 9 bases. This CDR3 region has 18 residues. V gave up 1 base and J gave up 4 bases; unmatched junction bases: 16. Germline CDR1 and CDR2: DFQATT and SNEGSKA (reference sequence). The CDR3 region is CSARASGISVGSAETQYF. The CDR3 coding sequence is TGCAGTGCTAGAGCTAGCGGGATCAGTGTTGGTTCTGCAGAGACCCAGTACTTC.

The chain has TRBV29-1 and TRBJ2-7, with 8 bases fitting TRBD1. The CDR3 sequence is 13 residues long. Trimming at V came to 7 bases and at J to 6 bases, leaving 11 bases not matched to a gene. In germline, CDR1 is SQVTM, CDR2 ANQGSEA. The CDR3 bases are TGCAGCGCCACAAGAACAGGGGGTCCCGAGCAGTACTTC. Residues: CSATRTGGPEQYF.

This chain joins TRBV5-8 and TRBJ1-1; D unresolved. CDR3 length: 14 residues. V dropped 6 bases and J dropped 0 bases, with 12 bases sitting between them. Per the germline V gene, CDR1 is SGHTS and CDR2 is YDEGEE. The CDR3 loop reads CASTRISMNTEAFF. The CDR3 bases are TGTGCCAGCACCCGGATTTCTATGAACACTGAAGCTTTCTTT.

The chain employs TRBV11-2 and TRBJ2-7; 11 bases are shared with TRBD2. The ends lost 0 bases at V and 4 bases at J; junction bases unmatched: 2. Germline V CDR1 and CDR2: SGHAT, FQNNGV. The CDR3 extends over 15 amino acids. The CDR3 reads CASSLERTSGYEQYF. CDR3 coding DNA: TGTGCCAGCAGCTTAGAGCGGACTAGCGGGTACGAGCAGTACTTC.

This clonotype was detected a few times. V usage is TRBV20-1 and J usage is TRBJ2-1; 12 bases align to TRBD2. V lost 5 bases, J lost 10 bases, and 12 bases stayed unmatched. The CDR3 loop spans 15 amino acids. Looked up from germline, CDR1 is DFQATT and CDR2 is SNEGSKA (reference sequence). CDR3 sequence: CSAGTGTSGYREQFF. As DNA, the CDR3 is TGCAGTGCTGGTACCGGGACTAGCGGGTACAGGGAGCAGTTCTTC.

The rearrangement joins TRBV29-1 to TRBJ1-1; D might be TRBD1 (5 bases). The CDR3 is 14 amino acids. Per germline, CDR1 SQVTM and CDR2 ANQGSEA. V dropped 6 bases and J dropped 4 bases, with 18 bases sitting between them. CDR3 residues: CSVAAWAGGTEAFF. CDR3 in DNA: TGCAGCGTCGCCGCTTGGGCCGGGGGCACTGAAGCTTTCTTT. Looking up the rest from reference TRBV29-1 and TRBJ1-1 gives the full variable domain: SAVISQKPSRDICQRGTSLTIQCQVDSQVTMMFWYRQQPGQSLTLIATANQGSEATYESGFVIDKFPISRPNLTFSTLTVSNMSPEDSSIYLCSVAAWAGGTEAFFGQGTRLTVV.

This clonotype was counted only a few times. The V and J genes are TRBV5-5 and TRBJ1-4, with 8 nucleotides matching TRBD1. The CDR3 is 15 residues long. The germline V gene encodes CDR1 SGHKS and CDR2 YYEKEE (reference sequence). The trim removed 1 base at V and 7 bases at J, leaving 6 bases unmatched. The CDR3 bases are TGTGCCAGCAGCTTGAATTTTGGACAGGGTGAAAAACTGTTTTTT. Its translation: CASSLNFGQGEKLFF.

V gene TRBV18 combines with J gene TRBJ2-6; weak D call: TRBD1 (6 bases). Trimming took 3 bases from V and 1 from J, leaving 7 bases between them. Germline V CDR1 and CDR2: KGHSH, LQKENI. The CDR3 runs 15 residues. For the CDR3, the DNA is TGTGCCAGCTCACCCACAGGGTCTGGGGCCAACGTCCTGACTTTC. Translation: CASSPTGSGANVLTF.

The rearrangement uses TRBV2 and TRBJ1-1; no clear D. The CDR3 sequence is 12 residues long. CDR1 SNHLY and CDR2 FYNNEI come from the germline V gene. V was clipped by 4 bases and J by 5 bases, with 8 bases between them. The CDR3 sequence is CASSVAGTEAFF. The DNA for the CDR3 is TGTGCCAGCAGTGTTGCGGGTACTGAAGCTTTCTTT.

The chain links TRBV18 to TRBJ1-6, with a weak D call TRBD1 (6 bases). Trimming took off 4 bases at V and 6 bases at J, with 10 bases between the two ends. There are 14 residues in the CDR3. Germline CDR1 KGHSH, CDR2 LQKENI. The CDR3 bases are TGTGCCAGCTCACGAGACAGGACTAATTCACCCCTCCACTTT. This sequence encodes CASSRDRTNSPLHF.

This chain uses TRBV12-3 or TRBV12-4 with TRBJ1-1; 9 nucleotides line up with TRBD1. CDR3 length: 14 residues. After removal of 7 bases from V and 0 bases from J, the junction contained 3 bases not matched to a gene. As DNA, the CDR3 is TGTGCCAGCACCAGGGACAGGGTGAACACTGAAGCTTTCTTT. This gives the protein CASTRDRVNTEAFF.

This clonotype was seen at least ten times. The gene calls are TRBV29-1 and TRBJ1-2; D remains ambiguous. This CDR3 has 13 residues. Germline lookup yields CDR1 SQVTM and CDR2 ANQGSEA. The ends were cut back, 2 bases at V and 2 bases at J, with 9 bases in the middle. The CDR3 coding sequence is TGCAGCGTTGAACGAAACGGAAACTATGGCTACACCTTC. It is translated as CSVERNGNYGYTF. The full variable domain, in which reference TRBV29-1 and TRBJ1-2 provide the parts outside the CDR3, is SAVISQKPSRDICQRGTSLTIQCQVDSQVTMMFWYRQQPGQSLTLIATANQGSEATYESGFVIDKFPISRPNLTFSTLTVSNMSPEDSSIYLCSVERNGNYGYTFGSGTRLTVV.

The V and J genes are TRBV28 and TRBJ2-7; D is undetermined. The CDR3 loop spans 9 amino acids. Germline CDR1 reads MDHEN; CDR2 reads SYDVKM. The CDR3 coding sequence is TGTGGACTGGCCTACGAGCAGTACTTC. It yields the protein CGLAYEQYF.

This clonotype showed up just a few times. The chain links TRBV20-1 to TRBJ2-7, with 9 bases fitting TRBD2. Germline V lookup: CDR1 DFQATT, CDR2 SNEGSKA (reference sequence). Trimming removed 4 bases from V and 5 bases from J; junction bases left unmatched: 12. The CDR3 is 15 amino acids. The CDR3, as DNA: TGCAGTGCTAACCCAGGGGCTAGCGGGACCCACGAGCAGTACTTC. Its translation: CSANPGASGTHEQYF.

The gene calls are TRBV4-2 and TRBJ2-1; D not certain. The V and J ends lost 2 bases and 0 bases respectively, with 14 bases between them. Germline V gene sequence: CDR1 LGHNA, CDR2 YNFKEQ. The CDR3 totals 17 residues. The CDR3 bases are TGTGCCAGCAGCCAACCCCCGGGTAGCAGCTCCTACAATGAGCAGTTCTTC. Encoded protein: CASSQPPGSSSYNEQFF.

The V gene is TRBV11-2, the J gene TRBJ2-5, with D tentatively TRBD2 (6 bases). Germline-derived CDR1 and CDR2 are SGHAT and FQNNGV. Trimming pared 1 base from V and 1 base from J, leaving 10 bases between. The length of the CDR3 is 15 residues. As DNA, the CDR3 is TGTGCCAGCAGCTTAGCCGGGACTGCCCAAGAGACCCAGTACTTC. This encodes CASSLAGTAQETQYF.

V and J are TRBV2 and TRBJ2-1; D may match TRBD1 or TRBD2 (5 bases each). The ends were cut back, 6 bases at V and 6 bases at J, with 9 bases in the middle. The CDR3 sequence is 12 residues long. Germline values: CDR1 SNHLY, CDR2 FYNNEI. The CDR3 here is CASRGDGNEQFF. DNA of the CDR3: TGTGCCAGCAGGGGGGACGGCAATGAGCAGTTCTTC.

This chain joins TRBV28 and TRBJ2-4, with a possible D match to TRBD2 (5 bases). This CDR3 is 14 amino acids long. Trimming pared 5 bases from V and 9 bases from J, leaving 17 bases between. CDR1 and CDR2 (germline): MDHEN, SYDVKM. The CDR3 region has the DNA TGTGCCAGCAGTGCCTATAGTGGTGCGGGCATTCAGTACTTC. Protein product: CASSAYSGAGIQYF.

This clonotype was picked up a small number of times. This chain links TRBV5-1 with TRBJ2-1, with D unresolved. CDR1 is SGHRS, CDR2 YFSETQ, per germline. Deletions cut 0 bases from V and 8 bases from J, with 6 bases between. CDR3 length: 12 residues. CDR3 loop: CASSLDSYEQFF. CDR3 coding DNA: TGCGCCAGCAGCTTGGACTCTTATGAGCAGTTCTTC.

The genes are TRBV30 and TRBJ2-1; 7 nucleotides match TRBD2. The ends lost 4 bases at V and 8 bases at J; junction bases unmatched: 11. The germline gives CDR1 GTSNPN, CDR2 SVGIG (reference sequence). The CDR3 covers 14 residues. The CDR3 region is CAWTPWGGFYEQFF. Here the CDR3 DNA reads TGTGCCTGGACCCCGTGGGGGGGGTTCTATGAGCAGTTCTTC.

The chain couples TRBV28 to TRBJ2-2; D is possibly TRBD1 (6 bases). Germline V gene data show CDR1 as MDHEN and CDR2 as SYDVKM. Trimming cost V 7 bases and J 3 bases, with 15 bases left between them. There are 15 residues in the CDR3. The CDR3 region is CASKLGPGDTGELFF. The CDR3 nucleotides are TGTGCCAGCAAGCTGGGGCCAGGGGACACCGGGGAGCTGTTTTTT.